A single sample is the source of the 18 T cell receptor beta chains below, sequenced in a study of early T cells in non-severe SARS-CoV-2 infection. TCRdb re-analysed the 5' RACE reads in MiXCR, keeping a single row per CDR3 protein. The sample contains roughly 120,000 distinct CDR3 sequences, approximately 15% of which appear only once. The sequenced material came from whole blood. The receptor set was obtained from an adult who was a healthcare worker with PCR-confirmed SARS-CoV-2 infection or an uninfected control (not recorded which).

This clonotype was recorded a few times. The rearrangement uses TRBV20-1 and TRBJ2-3; 8 bases line up with TRBD2. Germline trimming cut 2 bases from V and 2 bases from J; bases unmatched to any gene: 3. The CDR3 is 14 amino acids. CDR1 is DFQATT, CDR2 SNEGSKA, per germline (reference sequence). The CDR3 region has the DNA TGCAGTGCTAGATCGGGGGGGTCCACAGATACGCAGTATTTT. Translation: CSARSGGSTDTQYF.

The chain combines TRBV5-1 with TRBJ1-6, with TRBD1 matching 8 bases. Germline CDR1 is SGHRS and CDR2 is YFSETQ. This CDR3 is built from 15 residues. Trimming took 5 bases from V and 10 from J; bases not matched to a gene: 11. CDR3 sequence: CASRFEGQGESPLHF. The CDR3, as DNA: TGCGCCAGCAGGTTTGAAGGACAGGGTGAATCACCCCTCCACTTT.

The J gene is TRBJ2-5, the V gene TRBV14; 7 bases map to TRBD1. Germline CDR1 and CDR2: SGHDN and FVKESK. Losses at the gene ends were 3 bases for V and 4 bases for J; bases not matched to a gene: 8. The CDR3 spans 15 residues. The CDR3 loop reads CASSHPTGEIETQYF. CDR3 coding DNA: TGTGCCAGCAGCCATCCTACAGGGGAAATAGAGACCCAGTACTTC.

The V call is TRBV9, the J call TRBJ2-2, with D hard to call. Trimming left V 0 bases short and J 0 bases short, with 9 bases between. The length of the CDR3 is 16 residues. Germline V gene lookup returns CDR1 SGDLS and CDR2 YYNGEE. CDR3: CASSVGQAANTGELFF. For the CDR3, the DNA is TGTGCCAGCAGCGTAGGGCAGGCGGCGAACACCGGGGAGCTGTTTTTT.

The genes are TRBV5-1 and TRBJ2-2; 7 positions match TRBD2. Germline lookup yields CDR1 SGHRS and CDR2 YFSETQ. The trim removed 1 base at V and 1 base at J, leaving 4 bases unmatched. This CDR3 is built from 16 residues. CDR3 sequence: CASSLLRGWNTGELFF. For the CDR3, the DNA is TGCGCCAGCAGCTTGCTGCGGGGGTGGAACACCGGGGAGCTGTTTTTT. Together with reference TRBV5-1 and TRBJ2-2, the CDR3 gives the full variable domain: KAGVTQTPRYLIKTRGQQVTLSCSPISGHRSVSWYQQTPGQGLQFLFEYFSETQRNKGNFPGRFSGRQFSNSRSEMNVSTLELGDSALYLCASSLLRGWNTGELFFGEGSRLTVL.

In its sample, this clonotype was seen a few times. The CDR3 is CASSQWGQNIAFF. The CDR3 bases are TGTGCCAGCAGCCAATGGGGACAAAACATAGCTTTCTTT. V and J are TRBV3-1 and TRBJ1-1; TRBD1 might be the D (6 bases). The CDR3 runs 13 residues. Germline V gene data show CDR1 as LGHDT and CDR2 as YNNKEL (reference sequence). Between the trimmed V and J ends, which lost 2 bases and 10 bases, there was a span of 14 bases.

The chain uses TRBV7-8 and TRBJ1-5; no clear D gene. This CDR3 is built from 12 residues. CDR1 SGHVS and CDR2 FQNEAQ come from the germline V gene. V was clipped by 2 bases and J by 6 bases, with 5 bases between them. CDR3 coding DNA: TGTGCCAGCAGCTTATATAGTCAGCCCCAGCATTTT. This codes for CASSLYSQPQHF.

The chain joins TRBV10-3 to TRBJ1-1; 8 bases align to TRBD1. Unmatched junction bases numbered 9, after V lost 7 bases and J lost 11 bases. In germline, CDR1 is ENHRY, CDR2 SYGVKD. The CDR3 has 12 residues. CDR3 bases: TGTGCCATCACCAATTCACAGGGGGGGGCTTTCTTT. Amino acid sequence: CAITNSQGGAFF.

This clonotype was recorded at least ten times. This chain uses TRBV20-1 with TRBJ2-5, with D tentatively TRBD1 (6 bases). V was pared by 6 bases and J by 4 bases, with 9 bases between. Germline CDR1 and CDR2: DFQATT and SNEGSKA (reference sequence). This CDR3 is 11 amino acids long. In DNA form, the CDR3 reads TGCAGTGCCACAGGGTTAGAGACCCAGTACTTC. Protein sequence: CSATGLETQYF.

This sequence joins TRBV2 and TRBJ2-3, with D perhaps being TRBD1 or TRBD2 (5 bases each). V was trimmed by 3 bases and J by 6 bases, leaving 10 bases between them. The germline gives CDR1 SNHLY, CDR2 FYNNEI. This CDR3 comprises 13 residues. Written as DNA, the CDR3 is TGTGCCAGCAGTGACGGGACCTCTGATACGCAGTATTTT. This codes for CASSDGTSDTQYF.

This clonotype was recorded at least ten times. The chain uses TRBV9 and TRBJ1-5; no clear D gene. Germline values: CDR1 SGDLS, CDR2 YYNGEE. V was shortened by 3 bases and J by 1 base, with 8 bases between the two germline ends. The CDR3 sequence is 14 residues long. The CDR3 region is CASSGVDSNQPQHF. CDR3 sequence (DNA): TGTGCCAGCAGCGGAGTTGACAGCAATCAGCCCCAGCATTTT.

This chain uses TRBV11-3 with TRBJ2-1; D remains ambiguous. From germline, CDR1 is SGHNT and CDR2 YENEEA. The V end lost 2 bases, the J end lost 5 bases, and 13 bases lay between the germline ends. The CDR3 is made up of 15 amino acids. The CDR3 region is CASSLRHIGNNEQFF. The DNA of the CDR3 is TGTGCCAGCAGCTTAAGGCACATAGGGAACAATGAGCAGTTCTTC.

The chain combines TRBV2 with TRBJ1-5; D gene uncertain. Germline V lookup: CDR1 SNHLY, CDR2 FYNNEI. V shed 2 bases and J shed 3 bases, with 8 bases lying between them. The CDR3 sequence is 14 residues long. CDR3 loop: CASSESSNNQPQHF. The CDR3 region has the DNA TGTGCCAGCAGTGAAAGCAGCAACAATCAGCCCCAGCATTTT.

This chain uses TRBV4-1 with TRBJ2-5; D might be TRBD2 (6 bases). Germline V gene lookup returns CDR1 MGHRA and CDR2 YSYEKL. Trimming cost V 3 bases and J 5 bases, with 10 bases left between them. The CDR3 has 13 residues. The CDR3 is CASSHSGGETQYF. The CDR3 coding sequence is TGCGCCAGCAGCCACTCTGGGGGGGAGACCCAGTACTTC.

This clonotype was picked up a small number of times. The rearrangement uses TRBV29-1 and TRBJ2-3; TRBD1 aligns across 8 bases. Trimming at V came to 7 bases and at J to 6 bases, leaving 9 bases not matched to a gene. The CDR3 is made up of 13 amino acids. Germline lookup yields CDR1 SQVTM and CDR2 ANQGSEA. This CDR3 reads CSAQGAPPDTQYF. For the CDR3, the DNA is TGCAGCGCCCAGGGGGCTCCCCCCGATACGCAGTATTTT.

The gene calls are TRBV18 and TRBJ1-1; D may be TRBD1 (6 bases). Germline CDR1 is KGHSH and CDR2 is LQKENI. Deletions cut 3 bases from V and 0 bases from J, with 17 bases between. The CDR3 runs 17 residues. The CDR3 coding sequence is TGTGCCAGCTCACCCAATACAGGGTATGGGATGAACACTGAAGCTTTCTTT. It translates to CASSPNTGYGMNTEAFF.

A few counts support this clonotype. This chain links TRBV27 with TRBJ2-1, with 8 bases fitting TRBD1. V shed 5 bases, J shed 8 bases, and the junction held 8 bases outside the gene matches. CDR1 and CDR2 (germline): MNHEY, SMNVEV (reference sequence). CDR3 size: 14 residues. CDR3 in DNA: TGTGCCAGCAGTCCCGAGACAGGGGAAGATGAGCAGTTCTTC. Its translation is CASSPETGEDEQFF.

This clonotype was picked up a small number of times. The gene calls are TRBV7-2 and TRBJ2-2; D is ambiguous. Looked up from germline, CDR1 is SGHTA and CDR2 is FQGNSA. This CDR3 has 12 amino acids. With 6 bases removed from V and 2 bases from J, the gap between germline ends came to 4 bases. The DNA for the CDR3 is TGTGCCAGCAGACTCAACACCGGGGAGCTGTTTTTT. Its protein is CASRLNTGELFF.